This TCR beta chain appears in the sequencing data of a study of T-cell memory formation after mild COVID-19 (dated by TCRdb to about 2021). With respect to the entire study: Most TCR sequence clusters were specific to one of the two donors. The cohort was made up of two young adult volunteers, one female and one male, who were previously healthy. T-cell clones expanding and contracting after mild COVID-19 in a couple of donors were tracked by longitudinal TCRalpha and TCRbeta repertoire sequencing. The paper as a whole reports these results and caveats: Only a couple of mild cases were covered by the study, and larger cohorts that include severe cases with pre-infection samples were considered necessary. The second-wave clones that peaked on day 37 were not confirmed to be SARS-CoV-2 specific. Some responding clones were detected in pre-infection memory, suggesting pre-existing cross-reactive memory T cells joined the SARS-CoV-2 response. Clones that contracted from day 15 to 85 showed balanced CD4/CD8 phenotypes, whereas a second wave of clones that expanded from day 15 to 37 leaned towards CD4+. Contracting CD4+ clones were located mainly in the CM and EM memory subsets, whereas CD8+ clones were found to be enriched in EMRA.

With regard to this clonotype: The clone's antigen remains unknown. No clone much larger than this one lies a single base away; base qualities are absent.

Ficoll-Paque density gradient centrifugation was the method used to isolate PBMCs. The reads were generated on an Illumina NovaSeq 6000. Using 5'RACE with constant-segment primers, TCRalpha and TCRbeta cDNA libraries were constructed, with sample barcodes and unique molecular identifiers added in the process. Trizol reagent was used to extract RNA from every sample. Library amplification was performed in two PCR steps, and a second sample barcode and Illumina TruSeq adapters were introduced in the second step. Libraries were sequenced on an Illumina NovaSeq with 2 x 150 bp paired-end reads. The authors' analysis ran thus. Reads were demultiplexed and collapsed into UMI-guided consensus sequences with migec v1.2.7. Using mixcr v2.1.11, UMI consensuses were aligned to TRA and TRB V and J templates and then assembled into clonotypes. A clonotype was counted as expanded or contracted only when both edgeR and NoisET called the clonotype significant, with the noise models trained on biological replicates. For edgeR calls, the cutoffs were a false discovery rate-adjusted p below 0.01 and a log2 fold-change threshold of 1. As an exploratory analysis of dynamics, max-normalized trajectories of the 1000 most abundant clonotypes were examined by PCA with hierarchical clustering. Separately sequenced CD4+ and CD8+ repertoires were used to assign a CD4 or CD8 phenotype to each responding clone. TCRdb reprocessed the public reads (quality trimming at Q25 with fastp, clone calling with MiXCR) and kept in-frame beta chains. Rows with a matching CDR3 protein are joined into one entry that keeps the most common DNA and genes. In this record, the V and J calls reflect TCRdb's handling and not the investigators' own analysis. The sample includes about 110,000 distinct CDR3 sequences, with 9.5% to 15% observed a single time. The ten largest account for 27% of the sample.

The CDR3 runs 15 amino acids, cysteine and phenylalanine included. Only the CDR3 DNA is retained, 45 bases long and in frame from the first base. CDR1 and CDR2, per the germline V gene, are SGDLS and YYNGEE. V is cut by 0 bases and J by 1 base, and the space between the germline ends is 9 bases. This sequence was found in an adult woman who had mild COVID-19 (a few samples of this study predate the infection). The sample titles of this study are shuffled in the database, so cell type and time point are left out; the donor was told from shared clones. In this chain, TRBV9 is recombined with TRBJ2-3, with the D gene not clear enough to name. Sequenced: PBMCs or a T cell subset sorted from them (not recorded which). The sequenced DNA is TGTGCCAGCAGCGTAGGGTCCTTCCGCACAGATACGCAGTATTTT. The resulting protein is CASSVGSFRTDTQYF. Reference TRBV9 and TRBJ2-3 proteins supply the regions before and after the CDR3; the full variable domain is: DSGVTQTPKHLITATGQRVTLRCSPRSGDLSVYWYQQSLDQGLQFLIQYYNGEERAKGNILERFSAQQFPDLHSELNLSSLELGDSALYFCASSVGSFRTDTQYFGPGTRLTVL.